This T cell receptor beta chain was recorded in a study of blood T cells in healthy people across ages. Using a J-beta primer mix together with a sample-barcoded 5' primer, a second PCR was run for 7 to 11 cycles. TCRdb re-called the 5' RACE reads with MiXCR, one entry per CDR3 protein. The sample includes some 1.4 million distinct CDR3 sequences, roughly 45% of them seen just once. Germline V gene lookup returns CDR1 LGHNA and CDR2 YSLEER. The CDR3 has 14 amino acids. V was pared by 0 bases and J by 11 bases, with 11 bases between. Concerning this clonotype itself: Its antigen is not known.

Study findings and constraints: Unsorted PBMC material precluded a definitive naive versus antigen-experienced comparison.

Healthy Caucasian individuals from Russia aged roughly 6 to 95 were enrolled as donors. Drawn from each donor were 8.5 to 10 milliliters of peripheral blood. Each sample yielded at least 6.5 million isolated PBMCs. Source material: blood. This clonotype originated in a woman younger than 30 in good health. The chain links TRBV4-3 to TRBJ1-6; D is unclear. This CDR3 reads CASSQDKELTPLHF. CDR3 coding DNA: TGCGCCAGCAGCCAAGATAAGGAACTAACACCCCTCCACTTT.